The 25 T cell receptor beta chains given below trace back to one sample, sequenced in a study of shared clonotypes between healthy human individuals. Clones were sequenced by immunoSEQ multiplex PCR, and TCRdb holds only the in-frame ones, with some missing. Of a few million clones detected, around nine tenths appear once; the ten largest clones hold around 0.14%. Sequenced: naive CD4+ T cells sorted from blood. The subset here: CD45RA+ positively selected. These receptors came from a man between 18 and 29 years old in good health.

The chain combines TRBV2 with TRBJ1-1; the D is unclear. The CDR3 extends over 13 amino acids. The ends were cut back, 5 bases at V and 3 bases at J, with 10 bases in the middle. Germline V gives CDR1 SNHLY, CDR2 FYNNEI. The CDR3 loop is CASSSSKDTEAFF. The DNA of the CDR3 is TGTGCCAGCAGTTCCTCCAAGGACACTGAAGCTTTCTTT.

The chain carries TRBV5-1 and TRBJ2-7; the D gene is possibly TRBD1 (6 bases). This CDR3 region has 12 residues. V lost 4 bases and J lost 3, with 8 bases in between. Germline values: CDR1 SGHRS, CDR2 YFSETQ. The CDR3 DNA is TGCGCCAGCAGCCCCAGGGGCTACGAGCAGTACTTC. It translates to CASSPRGYEQYF.

The chain employs TRBV5-1 and TRBJ2-7, with 8 bases fitting TRBD1. The CDR3 length is 13 residues. The germline gives CDR1 SGHRS, CDR2 YFSETQ. The V gene end was trimmed by 5 bases and the J gene end by 6 bases; junction bases not matched to a gene: 7. The CDR3 coding sequence is TGCGCCAGCAGAACCGGACAGGGAGGCGAGCAGTACTTC. It codes for CASRTGQGGEQYF.

The chain couples TRBV10-3 to TRBJ2-3; 11 bases are shared with TRBD2. Germline values: CDR1 ENHRY, CDR2 SYGVKD. The CDR3 has 18 amino acids. The J segment lost 6 bases and the V segment lost 0 bases, leaving 11 bases of the junction unmatched. CDR3 loop: CAISESSGGVPRLDTQYF. The DNA of the CDR3 is TGTGCCATCAGTGAGTCTAGCGGGGGGGTCCCGCGTTTGGATACGCAGTATTTT.

This chain joins TRBV21-1 and TRBJ2-7; TRBD1 is the table's D call, not checked against the DNA. TRBV21-1 is annotated as a pseudogene. This CDR3 is 17 amino acids long. This chain's CDR3 is CASSKYLTGGSPYEQYF. DNA for the CDR3: TGTGCCAGCAGCAAATATCTCACAGGGGGATCCCCCTACGAGCAGTACTTC.

For this clone: This specimen includes other DNA sequences encoding the same CDR3. This chain joins TRBV5-1 and TRBJ2-5; D ambiguous. The CDR3 is 14 amino acids. The germline CDR1 and CDR2 sequences are SGHRS and YFSETQ. Trimming removed 4 bases from V and 1 base from J, with 11 bases in between. CDR3 coding DNA: TGCGCCAGCAGCCTAGGACGGCCCCAAGAGACCCAGTACTTC. Protein sequence: CASSLGRPQETQYF.

The chain couples TRBV25-1 to TRBJ1-6; D ambiguous. The germline V gene encodes CDR1 MGHDK and CDR2 SYGVNS. V was cut by 3 bases and J by 3 bases, with 12 bases left in between. The CDR3 consists of 16 residues. Written as DNA, the CDR3 is TGTGCCAGCAGTGAGTCAGCTTCCCTCTATAATTCACCCCTCCACTTT. It translates to CASSESASLYNSPLHF.

The CDR3 bases are TGTGCCAGCAGTACGGGAGACAGGGTGGGGGAGCTGTTTTTT. This gives the protein CASSTGDRVGELFF. This chain links TRBV6-5 with TRBJ2-2; D is perhaps TRBD1 (7 bases). The CDR3 has 14 residues. The V gene's germline CDR1 is MNHEY and CDR2 SVGAGI. V was cut by 5 bases and J by 8 bases, with 15 bases left in between.

Concerning this clone itself: One end of the junction fails to match germline, which may point to a read error. The V gene is TRBV7-7, the J gene TRBJ2-5; no clear D. CDR1 and CDR2 from the germline V gene are SSHAT and FNYEAQ (reference sequence). This CDR3 spans 13 amino acids. DNA of the CDR3: TGTGCTAGCAGCTTAGTACTCCAAGAGACCCAGTACTTC. As protein: CASSLVLQETQYF.

The chain has TRBV4-1 and TRBJ1-2; D might be TRBD1 (6 bases). Germline values: CDR1 MGHRA, CDR2 YSYEKL. This CDR3 has 18 residues. Trimming pared 0 bases from V and 2 bases from J, leaving 19 bases between. The chain's CDR3 is CASSQDAAGVLVNYGYTF. CDR3 sequence (DNA): TGCGCCAGCAGCCAAGATGCGGCAGGGGTTTTGGTCAACTATGGCTACACCTTC.

The chain has TRBV6-5 and TRBJ1-2; tentative D call: TRBD1 (5 bases). From germline, CDR1 is MNHEY and CDR2 SVGAGI. The CDR3 runs 12 residues. Trimming took off 5 bases at V and 9 bases at J, with 13 bases between the two ends. The CDR3 DNA is TGTGCCAGCAGTACAGGAAGAGGGAGCTACACCTTC. It codes for CASSTGRGSYTF.

The chain joins TRBV9 to TRBJ1-6; D is unclear. CDR1 is SGDLS, CDR2 YYNGEE, per germline. The length of the CDR3 is 14 residues. V was cut by 1 base and J by 6 bases, with 8 bases left in between. Here the CDR3 DNA reads TGTGCCAGCAGCGTACAGGAGAGTAATTCACCCCTCCACTTT. Translated, it gives CASSVQESNSPLHF.

Notes on this clone: The sample carries other DNA sequences with the same CDR3. V usage is TRBV30 and J usage is TRBJ1-6; 7 bases align to TRBD1. Germline lookup yields CDR1 GTSNPN and CDR2 SVGIG (reference sequence). Trimming cost V 8 bases and J 6 bases; bases outside gene matches: 4. This CDR3 region has 12 residues. This CDR3 reads CASDRVNSPLHF. CDR3 bases: TGTGCCAGTGACAGGGTTAATTCACCCCTCCACTTT.

CDR3 residues: CASSFSGGRTDTQYF. The CDR3 DNA is TGTGCCAGCAGCTTTAGCGGGGGGAGGACAGATACGCAGTATTTT. This sequence joins TRBV5-5 and TRBJ2-3; 10 nucleotides align to TRBD2. Trimming took 2 bases from V and 3 from J; bases not matched to a gene: 3. The CDR3 is made up of 15 amino acids. Germline V lookup: CDR1 SGHKS, CDR2 YYEKEE (reference sequence).

The chain links TRBV18 to TRBJ2-5, with TRBD1 matching over 12 bases. Germline V gene data show CDR1 as KGHSH and CDR2 as LQKENI. The CDR3 runs to 17 residues. V shed 1 base and J 3 bases; nucleotides not matched to a gene: 6. CDR3 sequence (DNA): TGTGCCAGCTCACCACTAATCGGGACAGGGGGCAAAGAGACCCAGTACTTC. Translation: CASSPLIGTGGKETQYF.

The chain couples TRBV14 to TRBJ2-1; D is unclear. The V gene lost 3 bases and the J gene lost 6 bases, with 9 bases spanning the gap. This CDR3 is built from 13 residues. In germline, CDR1 is SGHDN, CDR2 FVKESK. CDR3 coding DNA: TGTGCCAGCAGCCAGCTACTGGGCAATGAGCAGTTCTTC. Its translation: CASSQLLGNEQFF.

CDR3 amino acids: CASSLTAGVGETQYF. The CDR3 region has the DNA TGTGCCAGCAGCTTAACAGCGGGGGTTGGGGAGACCCAGTACTTC. The rearrangement joins TRBV7-9 to TRBJ2-5, with 8 positions matching TRBD2. The germline V gene encodes CDR1 SEHNR and CDR2 FQNEAQ (reference sequence). The CDR3 totals 15 residues. V shed 2 bases and J 5 bases; nucleotides not matched to a gene: 7.

The gene calls are TRBV9 and TRBJ2-5, with TRBD1 matching over 10 bases. J gave up 1 base and V 0 bases, and 6 bases lay outside the gene matches. Germline lookup yields CDR1 SGDLS and CDR2 YYNGEE. This CDR3 spans 17 amino acids. CDR3 protein: CASSVAFGDRGQETQYF. The CDR3 DNA follows: TGTGCCAGCAGCGTAGCATTCGGGGACAGGGGCCAAGAGACCCAGTACTTC.

The rearrangement joins TRBV6-5 to TRBJ2-3; a possible D gene is TRBD2 (5 bases). CDR3 length: 15 residues. Germline V lookup: CDR1 MNHEY, CDR2 SVGAGI. The V gene lost 2 bases and the J gene lost 3 bases, with 12 bases spanning the gap. DNA of the CDR3: TGTGCCAGCAGTTACGGTTCTAGCCTAACAGATACGCAGTATTTT. Protein product: CASSYGSSLTDTQYF.

This chain links TRBV4-1 with TRBJ2-3; 12 nucleotides align to TRBD2. The junction had 4 bases not matched to a gene; V was cut back by 1 base and J by 5 bases. Germline CDR1 reads MGHRA; CDR2 reads YSYEKL. The CDR3 is made up of 16 amino acids. This CDR3 is CASSQGSSGREDTQYF. The DNA for the CDR3 is TGCGCCAGCAGCCAAGGTTCTAGCGGGAGGGAAGATACGCAGTATTTT.

V gene TRBV4-1 combines with J gene TRBJ2-3; 10 nucleotides align to TRBD2. The CDR3 runs to 19 residues. Trimming took 1 base from V and 0 from J; bases not matched to a gene: 10. Per the germline V gene, CDR1 is MGHRA and CDR2 is YSYEKL. This chain's CDR3 is CASSQGQGLARSSTDTQYF. CDR3 nucleotide sequence: TGCGCCAGCAGCCAAGGACAGGGACTAGCGAGATCTAGCACAGATACGCAGTATTTT.

The rearrangement uses TRBV28 and TRBJ1-5, with 8 bases matching TRBD1. The CDR3 length is 16 residues. Germline trimming cut 3 bases from V and 2 bases from J; bases unmatched to any gene: 6. CDR1 and CDR2 (germline): MDHEN, SYDVKM. CDR3 DNA sequence: TGTGCCAGCAGTTTGCCAGGGGGCGCGGGCAATCAGCCCCAGCATTTT. Its protein is CASSLPGGAGNQPQHF.

The chain is built from TRBV6-6 and TRBJ2-7; 8 bases line up with TRBD1. CDR1 is MNHNY and CDR2 is SVGAGI in the germline V gene (reference sequence). This CDR3 has 14 residues. V lost 2 bases and J lost 3; bases outside the gene matches: 3. CDR3 sequence: CASSYPDRDYEQYF. The CDR3 nucleotides are TGTGCCAGCAGTTACCCGGACAGGGACTACGAGCAGTACTTC.

The CDR3 here is CASSLQGDRSPLHF. The CDR3 region has the DNA TGTGCCAGCAGCTTACAAGGTGATCGATCACCCCTCCACTTT. This sequence joins TRBV7-2 and TRBJ1-6, with D unresolved. Germline loops: CDR1 SGHTA, CDR2 FQGNSA. The V end lost 2 bases, the J end lost 10 bases, and 12 bases lay between the germline ends. The CDR3 loop spans 14 amino acids.

A word on this clone: This CDR3 is also generated by other DNA sequences in the sample. The chain recombines TRBV5-1 with TRBJ2-7; D unresolved. CDR1 and CDR2 from the germline V gene are SGHRS and YFSETQ. V shed 2 bases and J shed 0 bases, with 6 bases lying between them. CDR3 length equals 13 residues. The CDR3 spells CASSFSNSYEQYF. In nucleotides, the CDR3 is TGCGCCAGCAGCTTTTCCAACTCCTACGAGCAGTACTTC.